Listed below are T cell receptor beta chains from one sample, sequenced in a study of cytomegalovirus exposure and HLA in healthy donors. Some clones are missing from TCRdb's copy, which holds only in-frame ones; the method was immunoSEQ multiplex PCR. The top ten hold 0.5% of the sample, which has about 180,000 clones, roughly 80% seen once. The sequenced sample consisted of PBMCs. The receptor source for this set is a woman aged 45-65 years in good health and CMV-seronegative. Both conserved end residues are part of each CDR3. A D gene is named only where the DNA matches it firmly. For some rows the clone size is stated as once, few or many, or as a class when expanded; others skip it.

CDR3aa	CDR3nt	j_gene	d_gene	v_gene	abundance
CASSFLFTDTQYF	TGTGCCAGCAGCTTTCTATTCACAGATACGCAGTATTTT	TRBJ2-3	.	TRBV5-4	.
CASSVGQGTSGYTF	TGTGCCAGCAGCGTTGGACAGGGGACTAGTGGCTACACCTTC	TRBJ1-2	TRBD1	TRBV9	.
CASREGSGYGYTF	TGTGCCAGTCGGGAAGGTTCAGGCTATGGCTACACCTTC	TRBJ1-2	.	TRBV19	.
CAWSVRTDYGYTF	TGTGCCTGGAGTGTGCGGACAGACTATGGCTACACCTTC	TRBJ1-2	.	TRBV30	.
CASSTPGLAGDNEQFF	TGTGCCAGTAGTACTCCGGGACTAGCGGGGGACAATGAGCAGTTCTTC	TRBJ2-1	TRBD2	TRBV19	.
CASSTGETDTQYF	TGCGCCAGCAGCACAGGGGAGACAGATACGCAGTATTTT	TRBJ2-3	TRBD1	TRBV10-1	.
CAISESARGSTEAFF	TGTGCCATCAGTGAGAGTGCCAGGGGGAGCACTGAAGCTTTCTTT	TRBJ1-1	TRBD1	TRBV10-3	.
CASSPGQFSTDTQYF	TGTGCCAGCAGCCCGGGACAGTTTAGCACAGATACGCAGTATTTT	TRBJ2-3	TRBD1	TRBV14	.
CASSHTGSQPQHF	TGCGCCAGCAGCCACACAGGTAGTCAGCCCCAGCATTTT	TRBJ1-5	.	TRBV4-1	few
CSVVTGPIVAQYF	TGCAGCGTTGTCACAGGGCCCATCGTGGCCCAGTACTTC	TRBJ2-5	.	TRBV29-1	.
CASTEQVGGNTIYF	TGTGCCAGCACCGAACAGGTTGGAGGAAACACCATATATTTT	TRBJ1-3	.	TRBV6-5	.
CSVGGWERTGELFF	TGCAGCGTAGGAGGTTGGGAACGCACCGGGGAGCTGTTTTTT	TRBJ2-2	.	TRBV29-1	.
CASSFVGQTNYGYTF	TGTGCCAGCAGCTTCGTGGGACAAACTAACTATGGCTACACCTTC	TRBJ1-2	.	TRBV7-3	.
CASSQVGLNHGYTF	TGTGCCAGCAGCCAAGTGGGACTCAACCATGGCTACACCTTC	TRBJ1-2	.	TRBV4-2	.
CASSLGLAGSNEQFF	TGTGCCAGCAGCTTAGGACTAGCGGGGTCGAATGAGCAGTTCTTC	TRBJ2-1	TRBD2	TRBV7-9	.
CASSFGPYRVADTQYF	TGTGCCAGCAGTTTCGGGCCGTACAGGGTCGCAGATACGCAGTATTTT	TRBJ2-3	.	TRBV27	.
CASSPRGNQETQYF	TGTGCCAGCAGCCCCCGAGGAAACCAAGAGACCCAGTACTTC	TRBJ2-5	.	TRBV11-3	.
CASSSGGNSYEQYF	TGTGCCAGCAGCTCGGGGGGAAACTCCTACGAGCAGTACTTC	TRBJ2-7	TRBD2	TRBV5-6	.
CASSSLAGGETQYF	TGTGCTAGCAGCTCCCTAGCGGGGGGGGAGACCCAGTACTTC	TRBJ2-5	TRBD2	TRBV7-7	.
CASSLGRDRLTYEQYF	TGTGCCAGCAGCTTAGGCCGGGACAGGCTAACCTACGAGCAGTACTTC	TRBJ2-7	TRBD1	TRBV13	.
CATSRDPGDNEKLFF	TGTGCCACCAGCAGAGATCCAGGGGATAATGAAAAACTGTTTTTT	TRBJ1-4	.	TRBV15	.
CASSTGTSVSNEKLFF	TGCGCCAGCAGCACCGGGACATCAGTTTCCAATGAAAAACTGTTTTTT	TRBJ1-4	.	TRBV5-1	.
CASSPTHTEAFF	TGTGCCAGCAGTCCGACACACACTGAAGCTTTCTTT	TRBJ1-1	.	TRBV28	.
CASSSRSDSNYGYTF	TGTGCCAGCAGCTCTAGGTCTGACAGTAACTATGGCTACACCTTC	TRBJ1-2	.	TRBV5-4	many
CASRLSGGPIDTQYF	TGTGCCAGCAGGCTTAGCGGGGGGCCGATAGATACGCAGTATTTT	TRBJ2-3	TRBD2	TRBV28	.
CASSSQTGGLPGGLFF	TGTGCCAGCAGCTCCCAGACAGGGGGGCTGCCTGGAGGGCTGTTTTTT	TRBJ1-4	TRBD1	TRBV27	.
CATSRDGAESYNEQFF	TGTGCCACCAGCAGAGATGGGGCCGAATCCTACAATGAGCAGTTCTTC	TRBJ2-1	.	TRBV15	.
CASRRGAGDLGELFF	TGTGCCAGCAGAAGAGGAGCGGGAGACCTCGGGGAGCTGTTTTTT	TRBJ2-2	TRBD2	TRBV2	.
CASQILQANSAGELFF	TGCGCCAGCCAGATCTTACAGGCGAACAGCGCCGGGGAGCTGTTTTTT	TRBJ2-2	.	TRBV5-1	.
CASKTGSTNEKLFF	TGCGCCAGCAAGACAGGATCAACTAATGAAAAACTGTTTTTT	TRBJ1-4	.	TRBV5-1	.